Shown below are 6 T cell receptor beta chains from a single sample sequenced in a study of spatial heterogeneity in lung cancer (dated by TCRdb to between 2018 and 2020). Sample time point, as interpreted from the label and publication: sample taken at primary tumor resection. Whole RNA extracted from tumor and nontumor lung tissue, or from cryopreserved PBMC samples, was used for TCR sequencing without cell sorting. The library came from 5' RACE. Sequenced using a NextSeq 500. TCRdb reprocessing: public reads trimmed at Q25 with fastp, clones called with MiXCR, in-frame beta chains kept. Records with the same CDR3 protein are collapsed into one entry carrying the most frequent genes and DNA. The sample table holds about 38,000 distinct CDR3 sequences, of which about 5.8% were seen once. Around 10% of the sample is taken by the ten largest. The sample consisted of PBMCs, taken at surgery. Receptor source: a male donor with early-stage non-small cell lung cancer.

This clonotype was observed at least ten times. The V and J genes are TRBV5-4 and TRBJ2-3; 12 bases are a match to TRBD2. The V and J ends lost 1 base and 2 bases, in that order; junction bases with no gene match: 2. The CDR3 loop spans 16 amino acids. CDR1 and CDR2 from the germline V gene are SGHNT and YYREEE (reference sequence). The CDR3, as DNA: TGTGCCAGCAGCTTGAGACTAGCGGGGGACACAGATACGCAGTATTTT. Residues: CASSLRLAGDTDTQYF.

This clonotype was counted ten times or more. This sequence joins TRBV20-1 and TRBJ2-7; 8 nucleotides agree with TRBD1. Germline CDR1 DFQATT, CDR2 SNEGSKA (reference sequence). V lost 2 bases, J lost 4 bases, and 10 bases stayed unmatched. This CDR3 region has 15 residues. CDR3: CSARTPRTGNYEQYF. In DNA, the CDR3 is TGCAGTGCTAGAACCCCCCGGACAGGGAATTACGAGCAGTACTTC.

This clonotype was picked up many times. V gene TRBV20-1 combines with J gene TRBJ2-2; D is perhaps TRBD2 (6 bases). Germline values: CDR1 DFQATT, CDR2 SNEGSKA (reference sequence). Trimming removed 2 bases at V and 5 bases at J, with 15 bases between. The CDR3 runs to 15 residues. The DNA for the CDR3 is TGCAGTGCTAGACCGGGGGATAGGGTAACCGGGGAGCTGTTTTTT. This translates into CSARPGDRVTGELFF.

At least ten counts were recorded for this clonotype. The V call is TRBV10-2, the J call TRBJ1-6, with D uncertain. V dropped 9 bases and J dropped 5 bases, with 11 bases sitting between them. Germline assignment: CDR1 WSHSY and CDR2 SAAADI. There are 13 residues in the CDR3. In DNA, the CDR3 is TGCGCCAGTCAGGTCCGTGATAATTCACCCCTCCACTTT. Translating it yields CASQVRDNSPLHF.

In its sample, this clonotype was seen many times. The gene calls are TRBV2 and TRBJ1-6; D may be TRBD1 (6 bases). Trimming left V 6 bases short and J 11 bases short, with 20 bases between. The CDR3 extends over 15 amino acids. CDR1 is SNHLY and CDR2 is FYNNEI in the germline V gene. In nucleotides, the CDR3 is TGTGCCAGCAGAAGGAACAGGGATCTATGGACACCCCTCCACTTT. Translating it yields CASRRNRDLWTPLHF.

There are a few counts of this clonotype. The rearrangement links TRBV4-2 to TRBJ2-3, with TRBD1 identical over 9 bases. CDR1 is LGHNA and CDR2 is YNFKEQ in the germline V gene. V dropped 5 bases and J dropped 4; count of bases not matched to a gene: 4. This CDR3 comprises 14 residues. The CDR3 region has the DNA TGTGCCAGCAGCTCCACAGGGGGCGCAGATACGCAGTATTTT. It yields the protein CASSSTGGADTQYF.